Each of the 12 T cell receptor beta chains below was sequenced from the same sample in a study of TIL therapy for anti-PD-1-resistant metastatic lung cancer. The immunoSEQ assay was v3. Data came from immunoSEQ multiplex PCR; TCRdb stores just in-frame clones and leaves some out. Among 50,000 to 65,000 clones listed, roughly four fifths were seen once. This sample's time point: pre-treatment sample, taken before nivolumab and TIL therapy. The source was blood, collected at baseline. The receptors were sampled from a person aged 25 to 85 with non-small cell lung cancer.

The chain carries TRBV7-6 and TRBJ2-1; 9 nucleotides agree with TRBD2. With 7 bases clipped from V and 6 bases from J, the junction kept 10 bases outside the gene matches. Germline CDR1 and CDR2: SGHVS and FNYEAQ. The length of the CDR3 is 15 residues. The DNA for the CDR3 is TGTGCCAGCACCACATTGAGCGGGGGGCTCAATGAGCAGTTCTTC. Encoded protein: CASTTLSGGLNEQFF.

This clone was found once. CDR3 sequence: CATSPTHGTGGYTGELFF. The CDR3 region has the DNA TGTGCCACCAGTCCAACGCACGGGACAGGGGGCTACACCGGGGAGCTGTTTTTT. The chain recombines TRBV24-1 with TRBJ2-2; 12 bases fit TRBD1. The CDR3 runs to 18 residues. V lost 6 bases, J lost 3 bases, and 10 bases stayed unmatched. Germline values: CDR1 KGHDR, CDR2 SFDVKD.

This clone was observed a few times. The chain has TRBV5-1 and TRBJ2-1, with no clear D. The germline V gene encodes CDR1 SGHRS and CDR2 YFSETQ. V shed 4 bases and J shed 3 bases, with 5 bases lying between them. The CDR3 is made up of 12 amino acids. CDR3 in DNA: TGCGCCAGCAGCGAGATCTACAATGAGCAGTTCTTC. Its protein product is CASSEIYNEQFF.

The rearrangement links TRBV4-3 to TRBJ1-5; 10 bases match TRBD1. Trimming cost V 3 bases and J 7 bases; bases outside gene matches: 6. This CDR3 has 15 amino acids. The V gene's germline CDR1 is LGHNA and CDR2 YSLEER. The CDR3 DNA follows: TGCGCCAGCAGCCAGGATAGGACAGGGGGACAGCCCCAGCATTTT. Translated, it gives CASSQDRTGGQPQHF.

The chain links TRBV5-1 to TRBJ2-5; TRBD1 aligns across 10 bases. The CDR3 has 19 amino acids. Per the germline V gene, CDR1 is SGHRS and CDR2 is YFSETQ. Trimming at V came to 7 bases and at J to 2 bases, leaving 20 bases not matched to a gene. CDR3 coding DNA: TGCGCCAGCGGACTACAAAGACAGGGGGCGGCGGGAAGGCAAGAGACCCAGTACTTC. Translated, it gives CASGLQRQGAAGRQETQYF.

The chain links TRBV4-3 to TRBJ2-2, with 9 nucleotides matching TRBD2. Germline trimming cut 6 bases from V and 2 bases from J; bases unmatched to any gene: 13. CDR3 length: 18 amino acids. The germline gives CDR1 LGHNA, CDR2 YSLEER. CDR3 nucleotide sequence: TGCGCCAGCAGTCTTTCTCTAGCGGGGACGACCAACACCGGGGAGCTGTTTTTT. Its translation is CASSLSLAGTTNTGELFF.

This chain links TRBV4-3 with TRBJ2-3; 7 bases are shared with TRBD1. In germline, CDR1 is LGHNA, CDR2 YSLEER. The CDR3 is made up of 16 amino acids. Unmatched junction bases numbered 4, after V lost 0 bases and J lost 1 base. The CDR3 DNA sequence: TGCGCCAGCAGCCAAGATAGTACAGGGGGCACAGATACGCAGTATTTT. Translating it yields CASSQDSTGGTDTQYF.

This clone has a handful of counts. This rearrangement joins TRBV7-2 to TRBJ1-3, with 7 nucleotides matching TRBD1. The CDR3 contains 16 residues. Germline assignment: CDR1 SGHTA and CDR2 FQGNSA. J gave up 6 bases and V 5 bases, and 13 bases lay outside the gene matches. CDR3 bases: TGTGCCAGCAGCCCTAGGGGAGGGGGCAAAGAAAACACCATATATTTT. Translating gives CASSPRGGGKENTIYF.

The genes are TRBV27 and TRBJ2-7; no clear D. V dropped 1 base and J dropped 3 bases, with 10 bases sitting between them. The CDR3 has 14 residues. From germline, CDR1 is MNHEY and CDR2 SMNVEV (reference sequence). The CDR3 DNA is TGTGCCAGCAGTTTATTCAGTGGCGGCTACGAGCAGTACTTC. It encodes CASSLFSGGYEQYF.

This chain joins TRBV18 and TRBJ2-7; D is undetermined. V lost 0 bases and J lost 3, with 6 bases in between. CDR3 size: 13 residues. Germline CDR1 reads KGHSH; CDR2 reads LQKENI. The CDR3 DNA reads as TGTGCCAGCTCACCACCGTTTTTCTACGAGCAGTACTTC. This translates into CASSPPFFYEQYF.

This chain links TRBV4-1 with TRBJ2-3; TRBD1 aligns across 9 bases. From germline, CDR1 is MGHRA and CDR2 YSYEKL. This CDR3 spans 15 amino acids. The J segment lost 5 bases and the V segment lost 4 bases, leaving 7 bases of the junction unmatched. The CDR3 protein is CASSRPTGGIDTQYF. CDR3 coding DNA: TGCGCCAGCAGCCGCCCGACAGGGGGAATAGATACGCAGTATTTT.

J is TRBJ1-1 and V is TRBV29-1; D is undetermined. Germline-derived CDR1 and CDR2 are SQVTM and ANQGSEA. The CDR3 runs to 13 residues. Trimming stripped 3 bases from V and 2 bases from J, with 10 bases between. The CDR3: CSVELSLNTEAFF. The CDR3 DNA reads as TGCAGCGTTGAGCTCTCACTCAACACTGAAGCTTTCTTT.